This TCR beta chain was identified in a study of metastatic and nonmetastatic thyroid tumors. As for the study in general: Thyroid patients, malignant and benign, had repertoires compared across blood and tumor or nodule tissue. Study conclusions and caveats: Benign nodules were reported to have significantly lower TCR beta diversity than malignant thyroid tumors, in blood and tumor.

All patients reached thyroid surgery having received no treatment beforehand. Source study methods: CDR3 was compared across clinicopathological groups, and the resulting differences were used to build a distant-metastasis classifier for papillary thyroid cancer. TCRdb reprocessed the PCR reads using MiXCR. These V and J calls rely on TCRdb rather than the paper's analysis. The table records some 69,000 clones, approximately 14% of them present only once. Germline CDR1 and CDR2: GTSNPN and SVGIG (reference sequence). This CDR3 has 14 amino acids. The V and J ends lost 0 bases and 6 bases respectively, with 13 bases between them. This clone was observed many times. The antigen is unknown.

The TCR sequence derives from a male donor with papillary thyroid cancer or a benign thyroid nodule (not recorded which). Some clones in this sample may be carry-over from other donors' samples. The chain employs TRBV30 and TRBJ2-3; possibly TRBD2 for D (6 bases). Sequenced: blood. The CDR3 protein is CAWSVSGGWDTQYF. CDR3 DNA: TGTGCCTGGAGTGTTTCCGGGGGTTGGGATACGCAGTATTTT. Looking up the rest from reference TRBV30 and TRBJ2-3 gives the full variable domain: SQTIHQWPATLVQPVGSPLSLECTVEGTSNPNLYWYRQAAGRGLQLLFYSVGIGQISSEVPQNLSASRPQDRQFILSSKKLLLSDSGFYLCAWSVSGGWDTQYFGPGTRLTVL.